This TCR beta chain was retrieved from a study of blood T cells in healthy people across ages. Primed by a sample-barcoded 5' primer and a J-beta primer mix, a second PCR proceeded for about 7 to 11 cycles. Tags on each cDNA molecule came from a template-switch adaptor with 12 random nucleotides. The study obtained at least 2.5 million CDR3-containing paired-end reads from every sample. Each CDR3 protein gets one entry after TCRdb re-called the 5' RACE reads with MiXCR. The data show 1.5 million to 2 million distinct CDR3 sequences, with around 42% seen just once and more than 20% held by the top ten. Caucasian individuals from Russia who were healthy and aged roughly 6 to 95 acted as donors. Germline-derived CDR1 and CDR2 are LGHNA and YNFKEQ. V gave up 1 base and J gave up 0 bases, with 3 bases separating them. This CDR3 contains 14 residues.

The chain couples TRBV4-2 to TRBJ2-2; no firm D call. The sequence came from a human donor in good health. The sample consisted of blood. Written as DNA, the CDR3 is TGTGCCAGCAGCCAAGTTACGAACACCGGGGAGCTGTTTTTT. Translation: CASSQVTNTGELFF.